The clone carrying this T cell receptor beta chain has a single count. The method was immunoSEQ multiplex PCR; TCRdb's version includes in-frame clones alone and lacks a portion of them. The sample has approximately 140,000 clones, approximately 90% seen once. The sample belongs to a study of control samples from healthy donors and cancer patients. The CDR3 sequence is 16 residues long. CDR1 is LNHDA, CDR2 SQIVND, per germline (reference sequence). V was pared by 5 bases and J by 9 bases, with 20 bases between. Sequenced: blood. This chain connects TRBV19 to TRBJ1-6, with D perhaps TRBD1 (5 bases). This TCR derives from a woman in her 30s in good health. The DNA of the CDR3 is TGTGCCAGTAGTTCAACAGGAGGGACCGCGGGTTCACCCCTCCACTTT. Its translation is CASSSTGGTAGSPLHF.